This T cell receptor (beta chain) emerged from a study of shared clonotypes between healthy human individuals. CDR3 length: 15 residues. The V and J ends lost 0 bases and 0 bases respectively, with 10 bases between them. Per the germline V gene, CDR1 is SGHRS and CDR2 is YFSETQ. Naivety among CD8 cells was defined by CD45RO negativity and positive CCR7 selection, thereby excluding terminally differentiated effector memory CD45RA+ cells. At deep level, the assay was performed. The authors distributed each subset's genomic DNA evenly over several immunoSEQ plates. Some clones are missing from TCRdb's copy, which holds only in-frame ones; the method was immunoSEQ multiplex PCR. The data contain roughly 2 million clones, about 95% of them singletons.

The chain is built from TRBV5-1 and TRBJ2-7; D gene uncertain. The origin of this receptor is a young man in good health. Input material: naive CD8+ T cells sorted from blood. The DNA for the CDR3 is TGCGCCAGCAGCTTGGGGTCCTCGAGCTCCTACGAGCAGTACTTC. Translating it yields CASSLGSSSSYEQYF.